Listed below are T cell receptor beta chains from one sample, sequenced in a study of blood T cells in healthy people across ages. TCRdb processed the 5' RACE reads anew with MiXCR; each CDR3 protein has one entry. The sample lists approximately 730,000 distinct CDR3 sequences, approximately 43% occurring once. The sample was blood. The receptors were sampled from a woman aged 55-70 years in good health. Each CDR3 is given without its conserved first and last residue. The order of the fields is V gene, J gene, CDR3 protein.

V gene: TRBV7-2
J gene: TRBJ2-6
CDR3 protein: ASSPRNSGANVLT

V gene: TRBV7-3
J gene: TRBJ2-3
CDR3 protein: ASRERGGTDTQY

V gene: TRBV10-3
J gene: TRBJ1-1
CDR3 protein: AVGTGGKVDTEAF

V gene: TRBV27
J gene: TRBJ1-2
CDR3 protein: ASSYKTGTNYGYT

V gene: TRBV6-2/TRBV6-3
J gene: TRBJ2-3
CDR3 protein: ASSPLSGSIDTQY

V gene: TRBV20-1
J gene: TRBJ2-1
CDR3 protein: SAPTSGRGSSYNEQF

V gene: TRBV3-1
J gene: TRBJ1-2
CDR3 protein: ASSPRSGVGPEKGYT

V gene: TRBV20-1
J gene: TRBJ2-5
CDR3 protein: SARGSGQGMETQY

V gene: TRBV20-1
J gene: TRBJ2-1
CDR3 protein: SALLLAVRFNEQF

V gene: TRBV20-1
J gene: TRBJ1-1
CDR3 protein: SAPRDSYTEAF

V gene: TRBV20-1
J gene: TRBJ1-5
CDR3 protein: SAGTGVNQPQH

V gene: TRBV4-2
J gene: NA
CDR3 protein: ASSQVGTVPFYNEQY

V gene: TRBV5-1
J gene: TRBJ2-7
CDR3 protein: ASSPRTDSSYEQY

V gene: TRBV5-8
J gene: TRBJ2-5
CDR3 protein: ASRPVGRDPRNEQY

V gene: TRBV3-1
J gene: NA
CDR3 protein: ATSLAGGPHEQY

V gene: TRBV30
J gene: TRBJ2-1
CDR3 protein: AWTRGLARVSEQF

V gene: TRBV29-1
J gene: TRBJ1-1
CDR3 protein: SVARGAGPNTEAF

V gene: TRBV6-1
J gene: TRBJ2-1
CDR3 protein: ASSDGGRGGNNEQF

V gene: TRBV12-3/TRBV12-4
J gene: TRBJ2-1
CDR3 protein: ASSLGSGVGEQF

V gene: TRBV12-3/TRBV12-4
J gene: TRBJ2-7
CDR3 protein: ASSLGILSYEQY

V gene: TRBV4-2
J gene: TRBJ1-2
CDR3 protein: ASSQDWGAEDGYT

V gene: TRBV27
J gene: TRBJ2-1
CDR3 protein: ASSLTLAGQTQYNEQF

V gene: TRBV20-1
J gene: TRBJ2-4
CDR3 protein: SPHGGLAKNIQY

V gene: TRBV7-2
J gene: TRBJ1-2
CDR3 protein: ASSLGHNYGYT

V gene: TRBV5-1
J gene: TRBJ1-6
CDR3 protein: ASSLTHRGDNSPLH

V gene: TRBV11-2
J gene: TRBJ2-6
CDR3 protein: ASSFPGTAGANVLT

V gene: TRBV10-1
J gene: TRBJ2-1
CDR3 protein: ASSRTSGALRNEQF